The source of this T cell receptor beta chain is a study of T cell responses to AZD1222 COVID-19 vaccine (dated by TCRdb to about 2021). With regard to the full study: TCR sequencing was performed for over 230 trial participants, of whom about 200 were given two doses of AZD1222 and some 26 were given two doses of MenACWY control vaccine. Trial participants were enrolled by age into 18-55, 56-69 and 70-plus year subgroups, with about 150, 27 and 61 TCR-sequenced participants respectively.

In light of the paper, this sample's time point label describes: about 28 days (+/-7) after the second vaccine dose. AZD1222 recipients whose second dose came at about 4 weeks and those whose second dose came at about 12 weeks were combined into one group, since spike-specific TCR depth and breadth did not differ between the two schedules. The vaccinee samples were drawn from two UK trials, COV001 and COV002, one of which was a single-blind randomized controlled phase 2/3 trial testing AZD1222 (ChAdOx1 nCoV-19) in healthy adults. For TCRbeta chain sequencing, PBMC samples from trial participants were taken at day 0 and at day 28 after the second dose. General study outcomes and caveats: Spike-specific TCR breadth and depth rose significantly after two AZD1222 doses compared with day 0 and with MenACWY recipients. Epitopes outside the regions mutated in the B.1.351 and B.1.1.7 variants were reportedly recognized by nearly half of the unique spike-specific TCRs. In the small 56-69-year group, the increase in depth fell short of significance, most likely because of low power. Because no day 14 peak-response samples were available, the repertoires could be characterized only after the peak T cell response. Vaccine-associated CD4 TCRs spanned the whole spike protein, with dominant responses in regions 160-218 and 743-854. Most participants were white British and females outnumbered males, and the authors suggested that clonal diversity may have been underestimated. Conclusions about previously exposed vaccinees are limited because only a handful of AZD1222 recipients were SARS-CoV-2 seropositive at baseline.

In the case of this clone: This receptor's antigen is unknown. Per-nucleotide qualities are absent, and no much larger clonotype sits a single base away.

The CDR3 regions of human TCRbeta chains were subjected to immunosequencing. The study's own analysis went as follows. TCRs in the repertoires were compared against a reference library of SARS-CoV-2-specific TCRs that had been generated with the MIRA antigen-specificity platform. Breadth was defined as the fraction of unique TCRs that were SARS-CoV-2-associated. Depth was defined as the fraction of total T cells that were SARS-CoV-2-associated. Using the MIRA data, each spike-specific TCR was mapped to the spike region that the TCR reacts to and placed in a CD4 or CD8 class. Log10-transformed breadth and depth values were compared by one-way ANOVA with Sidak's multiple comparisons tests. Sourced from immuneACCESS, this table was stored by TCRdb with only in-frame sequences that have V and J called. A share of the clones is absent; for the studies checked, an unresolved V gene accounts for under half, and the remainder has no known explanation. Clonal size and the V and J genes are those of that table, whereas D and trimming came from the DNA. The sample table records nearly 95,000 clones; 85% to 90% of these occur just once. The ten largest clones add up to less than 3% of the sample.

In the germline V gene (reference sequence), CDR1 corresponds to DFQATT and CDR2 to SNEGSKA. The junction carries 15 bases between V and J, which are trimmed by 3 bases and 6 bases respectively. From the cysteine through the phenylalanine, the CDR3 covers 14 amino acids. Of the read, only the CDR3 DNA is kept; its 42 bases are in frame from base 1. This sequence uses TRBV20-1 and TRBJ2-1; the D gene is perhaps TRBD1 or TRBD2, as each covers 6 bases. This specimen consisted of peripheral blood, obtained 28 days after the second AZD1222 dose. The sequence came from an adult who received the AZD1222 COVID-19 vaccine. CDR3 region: CSASRTDGGNEQFF. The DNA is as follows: TGCAGTGCTAGTCGGACAGACGGGGGCAATGAGCAGTTCTTC.